The rows below give T cell receptor beta chains drawn from one sample of a study of OX40 agonist ivuxolimab in advanced cancers. Assay: immunoSEQ multiplex PCR; the TCRdb copy retains only in-frame clones and omits some. The repertoire holds roughly 60,000 clones, with around 87% as singletons. Sequencing was performed on CD4+ or CD8+ T cells sorted from blood, taken in a trial of the OX40 agonist ivuxolimab. Receptors were obtained from an adult with an advanced solid tumor such as melanoma, head and neck, liver or kidney cancer. The CDR3 runs from the conserved cysteine through the conserved F or W. The D gene is left open where the match is weak. Clone size is given for some rows only: seen once, a few or many times, or a class if the clone is expanded.

CDR3 protein: CASSLSPGQGQEQYF; CDR3 DNA: TGTGCCAGCAGCTTAAGCCCCGGACAGGGTCAAGAGCAGTACTTC; J gene: TRBJ2-7; D gene: TRBD1; V gene: TRBV7-9; CDR3 length: 15; clone size: -
CDR3 protein: CASRGRAGDTQYF; CDR3 DNA: TGTGCCAGCAGGGGGAGGGCAGGGGATACGCAGTATTTT; J gene: TRBJ2-3; D gene: TRBD2; V gene: TRBV27; CDR3 length: 13; clone size: -
CDR3 protein: CASSRQGYEQYF; CDR3 DNA: TGTGCCAGTAGTCGACAGGGCTACGAGCAGTACTTC; J gene: TRBJ2-7; D gene: TRBD1; V gene: TRBV19; CDR3 length: 12; clone size: few
CDR3 protein: CASSRVAGRQETQYF; CDR3 DNA: TGTGCCAGTAGTAGGGTAGCGGGGAGACAAGAGACCCAGTACTTC; J gene: TRBJ2-5; D gene: TRBD2; V gene: TRBV19; CDR3 length: 15; clone size: -
CDR3 protein: CASSRDRGLFNSPLHF; CDR3 DNA: TGTGCCAGCAGCCGGGACAGGGGGCTTTTTAATTCACCCCTCCACTTT; J gene: TRBJ1-6; D gene: TRBD1; V gene: TRBV5-8; CDR3 length: 16; clone size: -
CDR3 protein: CASSLAGNQETQYF; CDR3 DNA: TGTGCCAGCAGCTTGGCCGGAAACCAAGAGACCCAGTACTTC; J gene: TRBJ2-5; D gene: -; V gene: TRBV5-6; CDR3 length: 14; clone size: once
CDR3 protein: CAISESGAPGLRGYTF; CDR3 DNA: TGTGCCATCAGTGAGTCGGGGGCCCCAGGACTGCGTGGCTACACCTTC; J gene: TRBJ1-2; D gene: -; V gene: TRBV10-3; CDR3 length: 16; clone size: -
CDR3 protein: CASSVDEQYF; CDR3 DNA: TGTGCCAGCAGCGTTGATGAGCAGTACTTC; J gene: TRBJ2-7; D gene: -; V gene: TRBV9; CDR3 length: 10; clone size: -
CDR3 protein: CASSLAGTGGMANEKLFF; CDR3 DNA: TGCGCCAGCAGCTTGGCCGGGACAGGGGGCATGGCTAATGAAAAACTGTTTTTT; J gene: TRBJ1-4; D gene: TRBD1; V gene: TRBV5-1; CDR3 length: 18; clone size: -
CDR3 protein: CASRSIGREGQPQHF; CDR3 DNA: TGTGCCAGCAGATCCATCGGGAGGGAGGGTCAGCCCCAGCATTTT; J gene: TRBJ1-5; D gene: -; V gene: TRBV6-1; CDR3 length: 15; clone size: -
CDR3 protein: CSASGTASQYF; CDR3 DNA: TGCAGTGCTAGTGGCACTGCCTCCCAGTACTTC; J gene: TRBJ2-5; D gene: -; V gene: TRBV20-1; CDR3 length: 11; clone size: -
CDR3 protein: CASSPLWDNQPQHF; CDR3 DNA: TGTGCCAGCAGTCCCTTATGGGATAATCAGCCCCAGCATTTT; J gene: TRBJ1-5; D gene: -; V gene: TRBV6-5; CDR3 length: 14; clone size: -
CDR3 protein: CASSEGGHRSYEQYF; CDR3 DNA: TGTGCCAGCAGTGAGGGGGGACACCGCTCCTACGAGCAGTACTTC; J gene: TRBJ2-7; D gene: -; V gene: TRBV6-1; CDR3 length: 15; clone size: -
CDR3 protein: CASSVDGSNQPQHF; CDR3 DNA: TGTGCCAGCAGCGTAGATGGGAGCAATCAGCCCCAGCATTTT; J gene: TRBJ1-5; D gene: -; V gene: TRBV9; CDR3 length: 14; clone size: few
CDR3 protein: CASSFWGQGYEKLFF; CDR3 DNA: TGTGCCAGCAGTTTTTGGGGACAGGGTTATGAAAAACTGTTTTTT; J gene: TRBJ1-4; D gene: TRBD1; V gene: TRBV2; CDR3 length: 15; clone size: -
CDR3 protein: CASSFDRGSSPLHF; CDR3 DNA: TGCGCCAGCAGCTTTGACAGGGGGAGCTCACCCCTCCACTTT; J gene: TRBJ1-6; D gene: TRBD1; V gene: TRBV5-1; CDR3 length: 14; clone size: -
CDR3 protein: CASSPRGRIETQYF; CDR3 DNA: TGCGCCAGCAGCCCGCGCGGAAGGATAGAGACCCAGTACTTC; J gene: TRBJ2-5; D gene: -; V gene: TRBV5-1; CDR3 length: 14; clone size: -
CDR3 protein: CASSMTSGSLSDTQYF; CDR3 DNA: TGTGCCAGTAGTATGACTAGCGGGAGTCTTTCAGATACGCAGTATTTT; J gene: TRBJ2-3; D gene: TRBD2; V gene: TRBV19; CDR3 length: 16; clone size: -
CDR3 protein: CASSDKWVHEQFF; CDR3 DNA: TGTGCCAGCAGTGATAAGTGGGTCCATGAGCAGTTCTTC; J gene: TRBJ2-1; D gene: -; V gene: TRBV2; CDR3 length: 13; clone size: once
CDR3 protein: CASSSGLAGDTQYF; CDR3 DNA: TGTGCCAGCAGCTCGGGACTAGCGGGAGATACGCAGTATTTT; J gene: TRBJ2-3; D gene: TRBD2; V gene: TRBV7-2; CDR3 length: 14; clone size: -
CDR3 protein: CASSPGPPLNQPQHF; CDR3 DNA: TGTGCCAGCTCACCGGGACCTCCGCTTAATCAGCCCCAGCATTTT; J gene: TRBJ1-5; D gene: -; V gene: TRBV18; CDR3 length: 15; clone size: -
CDR3 protein: CASSPRTGDGNEQFF; CDR3 DNA: TGTGCCAGCAGCCCAAGGACAGGGGATGGCAATGAGCAGTTCTTC; J gene: TRBJ2-1; D gene: TRBD1; V gene: TRBV7-8; CDR3 length: 15; clone size: -
CDR3 protein: CASSLGNNPDTQYF; CDR3 DNA: TGCGCCAGCAGCTTGGGTAACAACCCAGATACGCAGTATTTT; J gene: TRBJ2-3; D gene: -; V gene: TRBV5-1; CDR3 length: 14; clone size: -
CDR3 protein: CSVSKRLAGAREQYF; CDR3 DNA: TGCAGCGTATCCAAGCGGCTAGCGGGAGCAAGGGAGCAGTACTTC; J gene: TRBJ2-7; D gene: TRBD2; V gene: TRBV29-1; CDR3 length: 15; clone size: -
CDR3 protein: CASSNYLGYEQFF; CDR3 DNA: TGTGCCAGCAGTAACTACCTAGGGTATGAGCAGTTCTTC; J gene: TRBJ2-1; D gene: -; V gene: TRBV6-1; CDR3 length: 13; clone size: -
CDR3 protein: CAISESSNQPQHF; CDR3 DNA: TGTGCCATCAGTGAGTCCTCGAATCAGCCCCAGCATTTT; J gene: TRBJ1-5; D gene: -; V gene: TRBV10-3; CDR3 length: 13; clone size: -
CDR3 protein: CASSLALSGGAVHEQFF; CDR3 DNA: TGCGCCAGCAGCTTGGCCCTTAGCGGGGGGGCGGTTCATGAGCAGTTCTTC; J gene: TRBJ2-1; D gene: TRBD2; V gene: TRBV5-1; CDR3 length: 17; clone size: -